The source of this T cell receptor beta chain is a study of T cells in Graves' hyperthyroidism and ophthalmopathy. Orbital computed tomography and thyroid ultrasound, together with serum TRAb and thyroxine and clinical symptoms, were used for diagnoses. The study's findings and limits: In the analysis, a 13 V-J model separated ophthalmopathy from stable hyperthyroidism. Prediction of ophthalmopathy progression came a median roughly 7.1 months pre-onset.

Template material for amplifying TCR beta CDR3 regions consisted of RNA transcripts. A first-round RT-PCR of the TCR CDR3 used the HTBI primer set. TCRdb processed the multiplex PCR reads anew with MiXCR; each CDR3 protein has one entry. The sample lists roughly 500,000 distinct CDR3 sequences; around 43% were seen once. For this clonotype: Its antigen is currently unknown.

The CDR3 consists of 14 residues. V lost 1 base, J lost 4 bases, and 11 bases lay in between. Germline V gene data show CDR1 as LNHNV and CDR2 as YYDKDF (reference sequence). The chain carries TRBV15 and TRBJ2-7; D is perhaps TRBD2 (5 bases). Sequencing input: peripheral blood or thyroid tissue (not recorded which). This sequence was found in an adult woman with Graves' disease, either hyperthyroidism or ophthalmopathy (not recorded which). The DNA for the CDR3 is TGTGCCACCAGCAGAGGAGGAGCGGCTTACGAGCAGTACTTC. Translating it yields CATSRGGAAYEQYF.